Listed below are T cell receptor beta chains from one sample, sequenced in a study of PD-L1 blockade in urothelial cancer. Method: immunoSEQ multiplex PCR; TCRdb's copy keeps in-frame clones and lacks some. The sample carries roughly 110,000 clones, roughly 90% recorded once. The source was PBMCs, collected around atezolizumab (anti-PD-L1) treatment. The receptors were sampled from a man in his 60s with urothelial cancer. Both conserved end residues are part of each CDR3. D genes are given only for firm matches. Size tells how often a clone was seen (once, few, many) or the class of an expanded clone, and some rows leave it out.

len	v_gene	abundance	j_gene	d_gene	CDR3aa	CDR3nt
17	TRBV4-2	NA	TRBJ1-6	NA	CASSLIGGARNNSPLHF	TGTGCCAGCAGCTTAATAGGTGGGGCCAGAAATAATTCACCCCTCCACTTT
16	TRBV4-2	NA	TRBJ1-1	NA	CASSQDRTGSETEAFF	TGTGCCAGCAGCCAAGATCGCACAGGGTCGGAAACTGAAGCTTTCTTT
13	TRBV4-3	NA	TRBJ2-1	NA	CASSQEPKTEQFF	TGCGCCAGCAGCCAAGAGCCTAAAACTGAGCAGTTCTTC
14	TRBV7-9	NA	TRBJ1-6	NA	CASSLGTQGPPLHF	TGTGCCAGCAGCTTAGGGACCCAGGGGCCACCCCTCCACTTT
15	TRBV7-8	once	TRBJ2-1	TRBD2	CASSRAGGFYNEQFF	TGTGCCAGCAGTCGAGCGGGGGGATTTTACAATGAGCAGTTCTTC
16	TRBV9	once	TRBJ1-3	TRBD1	CASSAKDRSSGNTIYF	TGTGCCAGCAGCGCCAAGGACAGGTCCTCTGGAAACACCATATATTTT
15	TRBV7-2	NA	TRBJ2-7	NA	CASSAWAAGNYEQYF	TGTGCCAGCAGCGCCTGGGCCGCAGGAAACTACGAGCAGTACTTC
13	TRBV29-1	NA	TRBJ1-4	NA	CSVEQGVNEKLFF	TGCAGCGTTGAACAGGGTGTTAATGAAAAACTGTTTTTT
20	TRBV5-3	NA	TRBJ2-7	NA	CARSLAGNLVPHNYSYEQYF	TGTGCCAGAAGCTTGGCAGGGAATCTGGTACCCCATAATTATTCCTACGAGCAGTACTTC
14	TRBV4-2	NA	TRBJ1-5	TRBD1	CASSQGQPNQPQHF	TGTGCCAGCAGCCAGGGACAGCCCAATCAGCCCCAGCATTTT
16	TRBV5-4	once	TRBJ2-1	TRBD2	CASSLVLAGISNEQFF	TGTGCCAGCAGCTTGGTGCTAGCGGGCATTTCCAATGAGCAGTTCTTC
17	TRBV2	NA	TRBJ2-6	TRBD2	CASRGGDGQSGANVLTF	TGTGCCAGCAGGGGGGGGGACGGCCAATCTGGGGCCAACGTCCTGACTTTC
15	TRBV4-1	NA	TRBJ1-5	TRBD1	CASSPTGGTDQPQHF	TGCGCCAGCAGCCCGACAGGGGGGACGGATCAGCCCCAGCATTTT
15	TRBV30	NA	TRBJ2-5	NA	CAWSVHLAGAETQYF	TGTGCCTGGAGTGTACATCTTGCAGGGGCGGAGACCCAGTACTTC
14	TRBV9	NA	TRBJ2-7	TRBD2	CASSVGREGYEQYF	TGTGCCAGCAGCGTAGGGCGGGAGGGTTACGAGCAGTACTTC
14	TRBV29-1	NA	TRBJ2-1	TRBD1	CSVVRDRGYNEQFF	TGCAGCGTTGTACGGGACAGGGGATACAATGAGCAGTTCTTC
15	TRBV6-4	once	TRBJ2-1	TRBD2	CASSVEAGGPNEQFF	TGTGCCAGCAGTGTGGAAGCGGGGGGGCCTAATGAGCAGTTCTTC
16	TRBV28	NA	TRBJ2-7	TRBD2	CASSDGLAGVGYEQYF	TGTGCCAGCAGTGACGGACTAGCGGGAGTAGGGTACGAGCAGTACTTC
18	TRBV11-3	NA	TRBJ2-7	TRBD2	CASSLGLAGETTSYEQYF	TGTGCCAGCAGCCTCGGTCTAGCGGGGGAAACTACTTCCTACGAGCAGTACTTC
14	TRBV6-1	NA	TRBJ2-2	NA	CASSEQVNTGELFF	TGTGCCAGCAGTGAACAGGTGAACACCGGGGAGCTGTTTTTT
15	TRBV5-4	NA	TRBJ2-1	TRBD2	CASSLTSGGAREQFF	TGTGCCAGCAGCTTGACTAGCGGGGGGGCCCGTGAGCAGTTCTTC
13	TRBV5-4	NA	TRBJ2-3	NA	CATTEATRDTQYF	TGTGCCACGACAGAAGCGACCCGAGATACGCAGTATTTT
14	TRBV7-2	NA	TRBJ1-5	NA	CASSPGQINQPQHF	TGTGCCAGCAGCCCCGGACAGATCAATCAGCCCCAGCATTTT
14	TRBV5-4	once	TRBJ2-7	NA	CASSLKTGSYEQYF	TGTGCCAGCAGCTTAAAGACGGGCTCCTACGAGCAGTACTTC
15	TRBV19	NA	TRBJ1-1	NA	CASSIAGIGNTEAFF	TGTGCCAGTAGTATTGCAGGGATTGGAAACACTGAAGCTTTCTTT
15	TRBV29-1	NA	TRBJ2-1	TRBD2	CSAKLASGTINEQFF	TGCAGCGCTAAACTGGCTAGCGGGACAATCAATGAGCAGTTCTTC
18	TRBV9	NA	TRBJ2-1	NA	CASSGARGGGGLYNEQFF	TGTGCCAGCAGCGGGGCAAGGGGAGGGGGGGGGCTGTACAATGAGCAGTTCTTC
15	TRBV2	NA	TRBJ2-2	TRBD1	CASRGTGMNTGELFF	TGTGCCAGCAGAGGGACAGGGATGAACACCGGGGAGCTGTTTTTT
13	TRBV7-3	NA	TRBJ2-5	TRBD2	CASMRGTQETQYF	TGTGCCAGCATGCGGGGGACCCAAGAGACCCAGTACTTC
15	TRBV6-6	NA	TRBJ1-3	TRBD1	CASSHRGNAGNTIYF	TGTGCCAGCAGTCACAGGGGGAACGCGGGAAACACCATATATTTT
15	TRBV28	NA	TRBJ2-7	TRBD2	CASSFPAGVYNEQYF	TGTGCCAGCAGTTTCCCTGCGGGAGTCTATAACGAGCAGTACTTC
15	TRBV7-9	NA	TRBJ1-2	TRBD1	CASSPWTGEAYGYTF	TGTGCCAGCAGCCCCTGGACAGGGGAGGCCTATGGCTACACCTTC
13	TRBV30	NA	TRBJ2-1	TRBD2	CAWRGGTFSEQFF	TGTGCCTGGAGGGGGGGGACTTTTTCTGAGCAGTTCTTC
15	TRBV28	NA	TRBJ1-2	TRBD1	CASSKGQGLSYGYTF	TGTGCCAGCAGCAAGGGACAGGGGCTGTCCTATGGCTACACCTTC
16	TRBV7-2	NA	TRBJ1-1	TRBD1	CASSAQGAIVYTEAFF	TGTGCCAGCAGCGCCCAGGGGGCGATTGTGTACACTGAAGCTTTCTTT
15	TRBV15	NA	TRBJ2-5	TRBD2	CATSRVAGRGETQYF	TGTGCCACCAGCAGAGTAGCGGGGCGGGGAGAGACCCAGTACTTC